The source of this T cell receptor beta chain is a study of T cell responses to AZD1222 COVID-19 vaccine. The V gene's germline CDR1 is SEHNR and CDR2 FQNEAQ (reference sequence). The length of the CDR3 is 14 residues. Trimming removed 5 bases at V and 1 base at J, with 10 bases between. General observations from the study: Donors were chiefly white British, with a greater number of females, and clonal diversity was perhaps underestimated. Increased Spike-specific TCR breadth and depth were observed after two AZD1222 doses. Mapped onto spike, vaccine-associated CD4 TCRs spanned it and were dominant at 160-218 and 743-854.

TCRdb's copy holds only in-frame clones and misses some; the assay was immunoSEQ multiplex PCR. The sample holds some 110,000 clones, approximately 83% seen once. To note about this clone: The target antigen is unknown.

This sequence originates from an adult in good health. The source was peripheral blood, collected on day 0 of AZD1222 vaccination. The chain combines TRBV7-9 with TRBJ2-3, with D perhaps matching TRBD1 (6 bases). The CDR3 region is CASSKRQGTDTQYF. DNA for the CDR3: TGTGCCAGCAGCAAGCGACAGGGCACAGATACGCAGTATTTT.